Following are 3 T cell receptor beta chains from one sample sequenced in a study of blood T cell repertoires in COVID-19. The data were produced by immunoSEQ multiplex PCR, yet TCRdb's version contains in-frame clones alone and is incomplete. The sample yields more than 15,000 clones, roughly nine tenths seen once. Sequenced input: peripheral blood. Receptor source: a man aged 45-60 years with active COVID-19.

This clone was recorded only once. The chain links TRBV11-2 to TRBJ2-7; possible D gene TRBD1, 5 bases. Germline CDR1 is SGHAT and CDR2 is FQNNGV. Trimming pared 2 bases from V and 4 bases from J, leaving 15 bases between. The CDR3 contains 15 residues. CDR3 nucleotides: TGTGCCAGCAGCTTACTGGCTCAGGGAAGTTACGAGCAGTACTTC. Translating it yields CASSLLAQGSYEQYF. Full variable domain (missing parts from reference TRBV11-2 and TRBJ2-7): EAGVAQSPRYKIIEKRQSVAFWCNPISGHATLYWYQQILGQGPKLLIQFQNNGVVDDSQLPKDRFSAERLKGVDSTLKIQPAKLEDSAVYLCASSLLAQGSYEQYFGPGTRLTVT.

The rearrangement uses TRBV2 and TRBJ2-2, with a weak D call TRBD2 (5 bases). V was trimmed by 4 bases and J by 0 bases, leaving 9 bases between them. Per germline, CDR1 SNHLY and CDR2 FYNNEI. The CDR3 sequence is 15 residues long. The CDR3 DNA is TGTGCCAGCAGTGGGAGCGGATCGAACACCGGGGAGCTGTTTTTT. This codes for CASSGSGSNTGELFF. Variable domain in full (rest from reference TRBV2 and TRBJ2-2): EPEVTQTPSHQVTQMGQEVILRCVPISNHLYFYWYRQILGQKVEFLVSFYNNEISEKSEIFDDQFSVERPDGSNFTLKIRSTKLEDSAMYFCASSGSGSNTGELFFGEGSRLTVL.

The J gene is TRBJ1-2, the V gene TRBV28; TRBD1 matches at 8 bases. The V and J ends lost 5 bases and 6 bases, in that order; junction bases with no gene match: 11. Germline CDR1 and CDR2: MDHEN and SYDVKM. The CDR3 is 15 amino acids. CDR3 bases: TGTGCCAGCAGTAGCCGATCCGACAGGGGAAATGGCTACACCTTC. Residues: CASSSRSDRGNGYTF.